This T cell receptor beta chain was profiled in a study of response to subunit inactivated influenza vaccine. General study results and limits: Each seasonal influenza vaccination, the authors suggested, recruits few new T cells.

TCRdb re-derived calls from the RT-PCR reads in MiXCR, one entry per CDR3 protein. In the table there are around 570,000 distinct CDR3 sequences, around 11% of which are singletons. This clonotype was observed at least ten times. As yet, its antigen is unknown. Per the germline V gene, CDR1 is LGHDT and CDR2 is YNNKEL (reference sequence). With 3 bases clipped from V and 7 bases from J, the junction kept 3 bases outside the gene matches. The CDR3 is 14 residues long. This sample also appeared in a second study, on T cells expressing NK-cell markers. That paper states: Template switching by 5'RACE with UMIs generated the TCR beta cDNA. NKG2C+ dominant clonotypes from 5 to 7 donors made up about 1.0-8% of CD8+ T cells.

V and J are TRBV3-1 and TRBJ1-6; the match to TRBD1 covers 7 bases. This TCR came from a man between 45 and 60 years old who received an inactivated influenza vaccine. Sequenced here: PBMCs from blood, sampled on the day of vaccination. The CDR3, as DNA: TGTGCCAGCAGCCACTCAGGGGGGAATTCACCCCTCCACTTT. Its translation: CASSHSGGNSPLHF.